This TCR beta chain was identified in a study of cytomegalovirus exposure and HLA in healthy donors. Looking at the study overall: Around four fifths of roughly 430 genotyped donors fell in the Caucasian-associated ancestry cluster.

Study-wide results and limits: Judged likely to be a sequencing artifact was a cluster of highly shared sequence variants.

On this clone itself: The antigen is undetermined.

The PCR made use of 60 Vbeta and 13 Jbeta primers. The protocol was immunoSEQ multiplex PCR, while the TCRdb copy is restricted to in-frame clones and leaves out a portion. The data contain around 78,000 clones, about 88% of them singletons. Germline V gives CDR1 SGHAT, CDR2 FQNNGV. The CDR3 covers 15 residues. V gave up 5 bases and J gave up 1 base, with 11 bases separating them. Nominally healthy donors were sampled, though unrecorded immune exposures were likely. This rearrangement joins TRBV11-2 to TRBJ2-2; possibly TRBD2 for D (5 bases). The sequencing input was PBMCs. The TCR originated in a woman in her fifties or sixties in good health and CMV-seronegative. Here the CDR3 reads CASSLTRENTGELFF. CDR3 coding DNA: TGTGCCAGCAGCCTTACACGGGAGAACACCGGGGAGCTGTTTTTT. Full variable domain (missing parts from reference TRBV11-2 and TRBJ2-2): EAGVAQSPRYKIIEKRQSVAFWCNPISGHATLYWYQQILGQGPKLLIQFQNNGVVDDSQLPKDRFSAERLKGVDSTLKIQPAKLEDSAVYLCASSLTRENTGELFFGEGSRLTVL.